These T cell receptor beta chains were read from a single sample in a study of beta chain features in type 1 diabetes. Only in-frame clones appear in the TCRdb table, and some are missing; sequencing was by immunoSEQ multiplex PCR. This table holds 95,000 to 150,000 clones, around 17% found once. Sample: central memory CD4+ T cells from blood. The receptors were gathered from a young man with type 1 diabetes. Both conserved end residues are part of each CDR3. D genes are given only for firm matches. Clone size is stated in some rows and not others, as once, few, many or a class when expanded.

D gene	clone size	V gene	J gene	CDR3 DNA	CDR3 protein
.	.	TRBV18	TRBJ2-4	TGTGCCAGCTCACCACCGGGACTTTTGGCCAAAAACATTCAGTACTTC	CASSPPGLLAKNIQYF
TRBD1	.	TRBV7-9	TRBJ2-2	TGTGCCAGCAGCCCGGACAGGGCGAACACCGGGGAGCTGTTTTTT	CASSPDRANTGELFF
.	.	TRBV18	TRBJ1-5	TGTGCCAGCTCACCAGTAAGGGGTGGCAATCAGCCCCAGCATTTT	CASSPVRGGNQPQHF
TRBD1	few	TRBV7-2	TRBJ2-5	TGTGCCAGCAGCGCAGGACAGGACTCTGGGGAGACCCAGTACTTC	CASSAGQDSGETQYF
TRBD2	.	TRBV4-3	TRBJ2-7	TGCGCCAGCAGCCAAGAAGTGGCCCGGAGCGGGGGGACATACGAGCAGTACTTC	CASSQEVARSGGTYEQYF
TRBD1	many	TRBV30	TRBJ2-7	TGTGCCTGGCTGACAGGGAACGAGCAGTACTTC	CAWLTGNEQYF
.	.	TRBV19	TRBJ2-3	TGTGCCAGTAGGAGGGGAGGTCCAGGCACAGATACGCAGTATTTT	CASRRGGPGTDTQYF
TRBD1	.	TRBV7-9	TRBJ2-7	TGTGCCAGCAGCCTGAGACAGGGTTCCTACGAGCAGTACTTC	CASSLRQGSYEQYF
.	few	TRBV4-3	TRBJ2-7	TGCGCCAGCAGCCAAGAAGGGGTTACAAAGCAGTACTTC	CASSQEGVTKQYF
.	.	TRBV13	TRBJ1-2	TGTGCCAGCAGCTCCGTGAGGGGCCCTAACTATGGCTACACCTTC	CASSSVRGPNYGYTF
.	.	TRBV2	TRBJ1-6	TGTGCCAGCAGTGAAAGACCTCATTCACCCCTCCACTTT	CASSERPHSPLHF
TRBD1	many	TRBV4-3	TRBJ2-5	TGCGCCAGCAGCCCGGGACAGGGTCTGGGCAAAGAGACCCAGTACTTC	CASSPGQGLGKETQYF
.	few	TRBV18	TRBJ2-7	TGTGCCAGCTCACCTCAATCCGGGACTGGACTCGCAGAGCAGTACTTC	CASSPQSGTGLAEQYF
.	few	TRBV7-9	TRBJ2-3	TGTGCCAGCCGAGCCCCGGGCACAGATACGCAGTATTTT	CASRAPGTDTQYF
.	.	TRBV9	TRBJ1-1	TGTGCCAGCAGCGTTTCCCCAGGGAGCACTGAAGCTTTCTTT	CASSVSPGSTEAFF
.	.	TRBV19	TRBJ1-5	TGTGCCAGTAGTATGGCTTTGGTAGCCTCGAATCAGCCCCAGCATTTT	CASSMALVASNQPQHF
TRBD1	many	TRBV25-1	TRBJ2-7	TGTGCCAGCGAAGGACAGGGGAACTCCTACGAGCAGTACTTC	CASEGQGNSYEQYF